The entry that follows covers one T cell receptor (beta chain) sequence. Its matching antigen is unknown. The sample comes from a study of T cell responses to AZD1222 COVID-19 vaccine. Study-level results: Rises in breadth and depth of Spike-specific TCRs came after two AZD1222 doses. At baseline, seropositivity was found in only six or seven AZD1222 recipients. CD4 TCRs linked to vaccination spanned spike, dominating at 160-218 and 743-854. A mostly white British donor set with more females was recruited, and clonal diversity was possibly underestimated.

TCRdb's copy holds only in-frame clones and misses some; the assay was immunoSEQ multiplex PCR. The sample comprises 70,000 to 75,000 clones, about 78% of which are singletons, and 47% rests with the top ten. This CDR3 comprises 14 residues. The junction had 1 base not matched to a gene; V was cut back by 6 bases and J by 1 base. The germline CDR1 and CDR2 sequences are SNHLY and FYNNEI. This sequence was found in an adult who received the AZD1222 COVID-19 vaccine. The V gene is TRBV2, the J gene TRBJ1-3; 9 bases match TRBD1. The sequences come from peripheral blood, collected 28 days after the second AZD1222 dose. Here the CDR3 reads CASRDRGSGNTIYF. The DNA of the CDR3 is TGTGCCAGCAGGGACAGGGGTTCTGGAAACACCATATATTTT.